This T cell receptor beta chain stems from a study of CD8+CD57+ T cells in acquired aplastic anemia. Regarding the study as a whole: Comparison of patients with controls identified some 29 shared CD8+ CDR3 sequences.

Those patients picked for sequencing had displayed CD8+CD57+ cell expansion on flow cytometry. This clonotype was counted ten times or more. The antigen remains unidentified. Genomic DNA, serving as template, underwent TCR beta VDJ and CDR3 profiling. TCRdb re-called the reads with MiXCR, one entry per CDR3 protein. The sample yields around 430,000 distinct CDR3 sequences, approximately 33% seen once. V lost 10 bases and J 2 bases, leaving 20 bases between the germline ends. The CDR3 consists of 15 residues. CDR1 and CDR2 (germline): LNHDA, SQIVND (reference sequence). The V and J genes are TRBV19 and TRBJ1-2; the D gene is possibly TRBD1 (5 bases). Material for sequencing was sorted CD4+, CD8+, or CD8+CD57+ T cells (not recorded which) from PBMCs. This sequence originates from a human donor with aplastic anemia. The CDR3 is CATTPGERQNYGYTF. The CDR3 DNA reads TGTGCCACCACCCCCGGAGAGAGACAGAACTATGGCTACACCTTC. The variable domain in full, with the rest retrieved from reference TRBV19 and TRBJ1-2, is DGGITQSPKYLFRKEGQNVTLSCEQNLNHDAMYWYRQDPGQGLRLIYYSQIVNDFQKGDIAEGYSVSREKKESFPLTVTSAQKNPTAFYLCATTPGERQNYGYTFGSGTRLTVV.